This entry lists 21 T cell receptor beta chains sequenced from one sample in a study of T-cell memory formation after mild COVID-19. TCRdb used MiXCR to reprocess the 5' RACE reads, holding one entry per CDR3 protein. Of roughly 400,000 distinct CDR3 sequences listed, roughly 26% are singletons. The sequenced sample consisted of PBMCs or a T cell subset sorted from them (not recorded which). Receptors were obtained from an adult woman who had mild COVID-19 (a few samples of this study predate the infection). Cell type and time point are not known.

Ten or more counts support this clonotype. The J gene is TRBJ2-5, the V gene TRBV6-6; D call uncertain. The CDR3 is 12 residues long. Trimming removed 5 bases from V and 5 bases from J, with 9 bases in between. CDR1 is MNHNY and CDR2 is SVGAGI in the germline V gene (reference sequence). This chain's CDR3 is CASSEDGETQYF. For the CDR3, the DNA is TGTGCCAGCAGTGAGGATGGGGAGACCCAGTACTTC.

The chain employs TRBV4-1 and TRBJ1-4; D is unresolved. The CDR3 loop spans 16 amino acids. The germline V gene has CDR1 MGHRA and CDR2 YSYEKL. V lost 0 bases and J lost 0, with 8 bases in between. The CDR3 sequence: CASSQEVGSTNEKLFF. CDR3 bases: TGCGCCAGCAGCCAAGAGGTTGGGTCAACTAATGAAAAACTGTTTTTT.

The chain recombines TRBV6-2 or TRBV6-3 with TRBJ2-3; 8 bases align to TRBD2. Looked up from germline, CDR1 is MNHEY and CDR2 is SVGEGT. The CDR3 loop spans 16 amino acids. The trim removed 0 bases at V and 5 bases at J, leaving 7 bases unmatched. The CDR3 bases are TGTGCCAGCAGTTACTCTTTAGCGGGATTGCGAGATACGCAGTATTTT. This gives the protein CASSYSLAGLRDTQYF.

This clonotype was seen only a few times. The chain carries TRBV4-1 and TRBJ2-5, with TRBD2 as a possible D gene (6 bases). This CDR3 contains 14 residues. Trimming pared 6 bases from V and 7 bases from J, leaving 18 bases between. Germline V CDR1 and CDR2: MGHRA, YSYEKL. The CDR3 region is CASSSGVEEGTQYF. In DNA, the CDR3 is TGCGCCAGCAGTTCGGGGGTGGAAGAAGGGACCCAGTACTTC.

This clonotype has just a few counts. CDR3 in amino acids: CASSSGGLEQYF. The CDR3 DNA follows: TGTGCCAGCTCTTCCGGGGGGCTCGAGCAGTACTTC. This chain connects TRBV9 to TRBJ2-7, with D possibly matching TRBD2 (7 bases). The V end lost 7 bases, the J end lost 6 bases, and 14 bases lay between the germline ends. This CDR3 region has 12 residues. Germline assignment: CDR1 SGDLS and CDR2 YYNGEE.

The DNA of the CDR3 is TGTGCCAGCAGCTTAGTAGTCCGCGACAATTTCCAAAACATTCAGTACTTC. This gives the protein CASSLVVRDNFQNIQYF. V usage is TRBV7-9 and J usage is TRBJ2-4; D not resolved. Trimming took off 1 base at V and 5 bases at J, with 18 bases between the two ends. CDR1 and CDR2 (germline): SEHNR, FQNEAQ (reference sequence). The CDR3 consists of 17 residues.

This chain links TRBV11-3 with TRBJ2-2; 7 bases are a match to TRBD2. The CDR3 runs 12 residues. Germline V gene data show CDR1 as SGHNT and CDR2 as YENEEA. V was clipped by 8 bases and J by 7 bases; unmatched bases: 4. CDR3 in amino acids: CASSREVGELFF. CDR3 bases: TGTGCCAGCTCACGGGAGGTCGGGGAGCTGTTTTTT.

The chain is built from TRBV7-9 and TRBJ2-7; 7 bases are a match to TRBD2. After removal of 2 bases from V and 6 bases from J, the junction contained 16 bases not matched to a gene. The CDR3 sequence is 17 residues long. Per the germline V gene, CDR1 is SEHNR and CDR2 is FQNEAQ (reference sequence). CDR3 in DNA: TGTGCCAGCAGCTTATCCCGGGGGGAAAAAAGCCCCGGCGAGCAGTACTTC. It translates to CASSLSRGEKSPGEQYF. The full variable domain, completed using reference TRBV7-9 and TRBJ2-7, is DTGVSQNPRHKITKRGQNVTFRCDPISEHNRLYWYRQTLGQGPEFLTYFQNEAQLEKSRLLSDRFSAERPKGSFSTLEIQRTEQGDSAMYLCASSLSRGEKSPGEQYFGPGTRLTVT.

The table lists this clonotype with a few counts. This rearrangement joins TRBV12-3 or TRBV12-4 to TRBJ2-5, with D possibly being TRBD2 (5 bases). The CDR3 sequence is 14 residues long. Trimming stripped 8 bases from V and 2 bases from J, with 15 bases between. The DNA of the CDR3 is TGTGCCAGCGGAACTCGGGGTAGGCAAGAGACCCAGTACTTC. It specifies CASGTRGRQETQYF.

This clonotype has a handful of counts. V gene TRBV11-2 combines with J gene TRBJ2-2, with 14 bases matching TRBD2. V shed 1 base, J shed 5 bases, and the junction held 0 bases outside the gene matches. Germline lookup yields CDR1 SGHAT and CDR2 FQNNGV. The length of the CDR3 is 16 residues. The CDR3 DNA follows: TGTGCCAGCAGCTTAGGGACTAGCGGGAGGACCGGGGAGCTGTTTTTT. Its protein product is CASSLGTSGRTGELFF.

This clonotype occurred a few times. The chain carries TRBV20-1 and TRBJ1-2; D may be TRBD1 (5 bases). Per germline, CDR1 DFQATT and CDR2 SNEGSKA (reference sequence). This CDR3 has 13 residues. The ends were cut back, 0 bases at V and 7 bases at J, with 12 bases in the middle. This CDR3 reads CSARETTAGGYTF. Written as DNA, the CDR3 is TGCAGTGCTAGAGAAACGACAGCTGGTGGCTACACCTTC.

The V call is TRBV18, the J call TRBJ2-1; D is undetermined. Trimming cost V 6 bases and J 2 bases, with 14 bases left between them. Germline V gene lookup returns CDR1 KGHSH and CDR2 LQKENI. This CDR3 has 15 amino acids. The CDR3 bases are TGTGCCAGCTCGCCCCTTTCTGCGGCCTACAATGAGCAGTTCTTC. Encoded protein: CASSPLSAAYNEQFF.

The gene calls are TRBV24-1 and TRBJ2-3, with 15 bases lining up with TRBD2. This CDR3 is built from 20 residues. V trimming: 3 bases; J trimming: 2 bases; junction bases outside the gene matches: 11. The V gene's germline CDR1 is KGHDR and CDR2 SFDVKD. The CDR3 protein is CATSDDDDGTSGGNTDTQYF. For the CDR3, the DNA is TGTGCCACCAGTGATGACGACGACGGGACTAGCGGGGGGAACACAGATACGCAGTATTTT.

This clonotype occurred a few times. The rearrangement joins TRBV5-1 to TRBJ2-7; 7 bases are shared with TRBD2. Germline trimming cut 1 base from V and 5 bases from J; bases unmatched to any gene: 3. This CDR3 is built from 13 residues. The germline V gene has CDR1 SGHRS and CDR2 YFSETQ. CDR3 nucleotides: TGCGCCAGCAGCTTGTTCGGGGGGAACGAGCAGTACTTC. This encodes CASSLFGGNEQYF.

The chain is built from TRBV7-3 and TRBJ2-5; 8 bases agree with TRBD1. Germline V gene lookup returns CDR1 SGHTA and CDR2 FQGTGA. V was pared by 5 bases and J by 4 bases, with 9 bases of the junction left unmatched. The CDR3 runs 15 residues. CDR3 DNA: TGTGCCAGCAGCACCACAGGGGGAAGCAGAGAGACCCAGTACTTC. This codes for CASSTTGGSRETQYF.

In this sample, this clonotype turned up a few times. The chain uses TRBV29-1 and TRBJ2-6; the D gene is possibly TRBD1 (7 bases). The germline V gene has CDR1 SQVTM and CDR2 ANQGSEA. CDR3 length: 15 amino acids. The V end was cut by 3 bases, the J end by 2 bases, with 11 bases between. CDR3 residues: CSVDRGEAGANVLTF. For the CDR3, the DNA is TGCAGCGTTGACAGGGGGGAGGCTGGGGCCAACGTCCTGACTTTC.

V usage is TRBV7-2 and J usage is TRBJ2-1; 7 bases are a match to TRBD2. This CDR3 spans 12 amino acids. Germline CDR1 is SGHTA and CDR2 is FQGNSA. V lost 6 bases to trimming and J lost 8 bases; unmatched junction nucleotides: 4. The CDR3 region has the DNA TGTGCCAGCAGTCTCGGGGGGTATGAGCAGTTCTTC. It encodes CASSLGGYEQFF. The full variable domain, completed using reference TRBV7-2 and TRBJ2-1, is GAGVSQSPSNKVTEKGKDVELRCDPISGHTALYWYRQSLGQGLEFLIYFQGNSAPDKSGLPSDRFSAERTGGSVSTLTIQRTQQEDSAVYLCASSLGGYEQFFGPGTRLTVL.

CDR3 nucleotides: TGTGCCTGGAGTTCAGGACAGGGGATTGGAGTAGGCTACACCTTC. Its translation: CAWSSGQGIGVGYTF. This chain uses TRBV30 with TRBJ1-2; TRBD1 matches 9 bases. V dropped 2 bases and J dropped 8; count of bases not matched to a gene: 12. CDR1 is GTSNPN and CDR2 is SVGIG in the germline V gene (reference sequence). This CDR3 is 15 amino acids long.

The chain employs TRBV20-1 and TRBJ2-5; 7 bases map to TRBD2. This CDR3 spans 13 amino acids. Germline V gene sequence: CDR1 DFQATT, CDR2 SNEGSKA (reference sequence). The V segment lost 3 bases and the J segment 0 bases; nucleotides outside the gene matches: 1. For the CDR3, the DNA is TGCAGTGCTAGCGGACTAGACCAAGAGACCCAGTACTTC. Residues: CSASGLDQETQYF.

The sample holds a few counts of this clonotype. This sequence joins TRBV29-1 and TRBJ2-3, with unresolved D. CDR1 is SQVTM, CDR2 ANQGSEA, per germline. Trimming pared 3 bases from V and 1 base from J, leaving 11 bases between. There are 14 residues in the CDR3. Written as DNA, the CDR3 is TGCAGCGTTGAGAATCCAGTGGGCACAGATACGCAGTATTTT. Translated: CSVENPVGTDTQYF.

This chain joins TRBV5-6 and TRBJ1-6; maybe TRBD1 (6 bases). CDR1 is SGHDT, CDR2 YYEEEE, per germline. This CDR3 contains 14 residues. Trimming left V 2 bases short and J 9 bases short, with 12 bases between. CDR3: CASSLRGATSPLHF. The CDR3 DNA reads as TGTGCCAGCAGCTTAAGGGGGGCCACTTCACCCCTCCACTTT.